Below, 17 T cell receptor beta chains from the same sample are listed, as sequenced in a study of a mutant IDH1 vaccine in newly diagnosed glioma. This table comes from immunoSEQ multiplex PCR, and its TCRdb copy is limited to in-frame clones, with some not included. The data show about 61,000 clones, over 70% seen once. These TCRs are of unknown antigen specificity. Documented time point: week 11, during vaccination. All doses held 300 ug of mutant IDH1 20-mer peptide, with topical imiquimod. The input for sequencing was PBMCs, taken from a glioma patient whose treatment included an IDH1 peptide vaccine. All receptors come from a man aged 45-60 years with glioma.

The DNA for the CDR3 is TGCGCCAGCAGCTCAGTGGGGGCCACAGATACGCAGTATTTT. It yields the protein CASSSVGATDTQYF. V is TRBV5-1 and J is TRBJ2-3; a possible D gene is TRBD1 (6 bases). Germline CDR1 is SGHRS and CDR2 is YFSETQ. V was shortened by 3 bases and J by 2 bases, with 10 bases between the two germline ends. The CDR3 has 14 amino acids. Filled out from reference TRBV5-1 and TRBJ2-3, the complete variable domain reads KAGVTQTPRYLIKTRGQQVTLSCSPISGHRSVSWYQQTPGQGLQFLFEYFSETQRNKGNFPGRFSGRQFSNSRSEMNVSTLELGDSALYLCASSSVGATDTQYFGPGTRLTVL.

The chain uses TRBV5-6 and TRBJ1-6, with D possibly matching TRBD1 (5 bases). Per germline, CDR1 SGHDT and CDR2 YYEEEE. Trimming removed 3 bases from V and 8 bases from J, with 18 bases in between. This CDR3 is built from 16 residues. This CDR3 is CASSSLGQDLHSPLHF. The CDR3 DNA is TGTGCCAGCAGCTCCTTGGGGCAGGATCTACATTCACCCCTCCACTTT.

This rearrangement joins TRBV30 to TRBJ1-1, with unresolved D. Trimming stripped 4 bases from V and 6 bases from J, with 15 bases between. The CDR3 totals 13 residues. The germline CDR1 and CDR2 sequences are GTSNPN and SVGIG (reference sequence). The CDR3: CAWKLELDAEAFF. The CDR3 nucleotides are TGTGCCTGGAAACTGGAACTCGACGCTGAAGCTTTCTTT.

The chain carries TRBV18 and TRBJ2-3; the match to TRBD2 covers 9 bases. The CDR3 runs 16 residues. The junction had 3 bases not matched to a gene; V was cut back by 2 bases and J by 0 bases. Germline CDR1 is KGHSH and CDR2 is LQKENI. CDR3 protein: CASSPGLALSTDTQYF. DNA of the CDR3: TGTGCCAGCTCACCAGGACTAGCGCTGAGCACAGATACGCAGTATTTT.

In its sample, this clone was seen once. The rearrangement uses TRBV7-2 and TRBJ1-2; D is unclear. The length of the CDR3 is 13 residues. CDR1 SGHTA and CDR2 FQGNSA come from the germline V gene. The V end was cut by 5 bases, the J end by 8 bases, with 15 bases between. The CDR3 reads CASSLIILGGYTF. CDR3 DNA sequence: TGTGCCAGCAGCCTAATCATATTAGGCGGCTACACCTTC. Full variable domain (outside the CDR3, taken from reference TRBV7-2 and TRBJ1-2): GAGVSQSPSNKVTEKGKDVELRCDPISGHTALYWYRQSLGQGLEFLIYFQGNSAPDKSGLPSDRFSAERTGGSVSTLTIQRTQQEDSAVYLCASSLIILGGYTFGSGTRLTVV.

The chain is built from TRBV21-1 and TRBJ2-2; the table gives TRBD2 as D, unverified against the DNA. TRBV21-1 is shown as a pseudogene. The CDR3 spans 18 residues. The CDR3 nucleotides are TGTGCCAGCAGCAAAAGGGCTAGCGGGAGGGTTGACACCGGGGAGCTGTTTTTT. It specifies CASSKRASGRVDTGELFF.

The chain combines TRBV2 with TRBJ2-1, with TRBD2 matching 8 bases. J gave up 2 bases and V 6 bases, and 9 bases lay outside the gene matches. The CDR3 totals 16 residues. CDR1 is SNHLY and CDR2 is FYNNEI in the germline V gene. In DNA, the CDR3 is TGTGCCAGCAGGGCCAGCGGGGGAGTTACCTACAATGAGCAGTTCTTC. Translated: CASRASGGVTYNEQFF.

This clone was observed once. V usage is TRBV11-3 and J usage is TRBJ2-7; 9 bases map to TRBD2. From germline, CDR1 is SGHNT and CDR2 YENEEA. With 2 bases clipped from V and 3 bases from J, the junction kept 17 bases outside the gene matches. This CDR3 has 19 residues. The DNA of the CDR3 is TGTGCCAGCAGCTTAATGTGGGCGGGAGGGAGCCTAACCCTCTACGAGCAGTACTTC. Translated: CASSLMWAGGSLTLYEQYF. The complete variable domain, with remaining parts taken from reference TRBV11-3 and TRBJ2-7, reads EAGVVQSPRYKIIEKKQPVAFWCNPISGHNTLYWYLQNLGQGPELLIRYENEEAVDDSQLPKDRFSAERLKGVDSTLKIQPAELGDSAVYLCASSLMWAGGSLTLYEQYFGPGTRLTVT.

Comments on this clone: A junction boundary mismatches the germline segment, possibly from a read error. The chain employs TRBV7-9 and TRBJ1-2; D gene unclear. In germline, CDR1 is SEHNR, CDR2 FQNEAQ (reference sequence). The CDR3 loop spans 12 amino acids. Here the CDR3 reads CASSLATVDYAF. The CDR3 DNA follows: TGTGCCAGCAGCTTAGCGACGGTGGATTACGCCTTC.

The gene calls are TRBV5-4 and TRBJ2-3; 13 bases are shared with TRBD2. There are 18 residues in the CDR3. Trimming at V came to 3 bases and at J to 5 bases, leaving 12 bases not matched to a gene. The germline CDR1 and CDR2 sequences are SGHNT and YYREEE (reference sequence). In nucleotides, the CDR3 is TGTGCCAGCAGCTCTGCCCCGCAACTAGCGGGAGGGATAGATACGCAGTATTTT. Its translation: CASSSAPQLAGGIDTQYF.

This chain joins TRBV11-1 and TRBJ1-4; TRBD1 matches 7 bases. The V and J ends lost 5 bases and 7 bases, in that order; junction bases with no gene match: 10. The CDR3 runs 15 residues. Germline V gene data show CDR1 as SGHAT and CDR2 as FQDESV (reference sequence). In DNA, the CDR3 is TGTGCCAGCAGCCTCTCCCGGACAGGCGGTGAAAAACTGTTTTTT. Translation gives CASSLSRTGGEKLFF.

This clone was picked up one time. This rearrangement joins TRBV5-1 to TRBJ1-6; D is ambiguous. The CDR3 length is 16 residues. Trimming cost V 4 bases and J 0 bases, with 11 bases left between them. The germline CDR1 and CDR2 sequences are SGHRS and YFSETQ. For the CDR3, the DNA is TGCGCCAGCAGCCAAAGTAGTAGCTCCTATAATTCACCCCTCCACTTT. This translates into CASSQSSSSYNSPLHF.

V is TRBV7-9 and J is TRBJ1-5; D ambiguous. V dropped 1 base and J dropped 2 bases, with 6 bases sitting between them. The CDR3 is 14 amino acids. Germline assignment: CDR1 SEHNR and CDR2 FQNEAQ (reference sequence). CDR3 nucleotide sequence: TGTGCCAGCAGCTTAGGCGTAGGCAATCAGCCCCAGCATTTT. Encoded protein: CASSLGVGNQPQHF.

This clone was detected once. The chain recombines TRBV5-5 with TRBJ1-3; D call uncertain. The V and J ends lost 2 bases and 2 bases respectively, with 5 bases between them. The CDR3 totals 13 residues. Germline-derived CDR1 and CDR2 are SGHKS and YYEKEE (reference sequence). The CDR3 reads CASSFGPGNTIYF. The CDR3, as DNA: TGTGCCAGCAGCTTTGGACCTGGAAACACCATATATTTT.

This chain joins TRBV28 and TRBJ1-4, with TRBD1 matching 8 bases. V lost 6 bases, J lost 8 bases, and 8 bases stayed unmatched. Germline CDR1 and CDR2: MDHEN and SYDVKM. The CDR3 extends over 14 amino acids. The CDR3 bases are TGTGCCAGCAGACAGACAGGGGAGGGGGAAAAACTGTTTTTT. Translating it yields CASRQTGEGEKLFF.

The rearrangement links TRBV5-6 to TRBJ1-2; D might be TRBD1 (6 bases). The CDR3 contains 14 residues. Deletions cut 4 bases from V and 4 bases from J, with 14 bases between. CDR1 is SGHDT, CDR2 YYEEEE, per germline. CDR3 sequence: CASSAGAPLYGYTF. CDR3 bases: TGTGCCAGCAGCGCAGGGGCCCCTCTCTATGGCTACACCTTC.

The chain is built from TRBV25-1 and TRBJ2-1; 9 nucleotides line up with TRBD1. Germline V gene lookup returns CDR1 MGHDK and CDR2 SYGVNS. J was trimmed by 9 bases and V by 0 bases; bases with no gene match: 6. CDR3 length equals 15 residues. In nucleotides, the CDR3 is TGTGCCAGCAGTGAATATGAGGGACAGGGTGGTGAGCAGTTCTTC. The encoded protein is CASSEYEGQGGEQFF.